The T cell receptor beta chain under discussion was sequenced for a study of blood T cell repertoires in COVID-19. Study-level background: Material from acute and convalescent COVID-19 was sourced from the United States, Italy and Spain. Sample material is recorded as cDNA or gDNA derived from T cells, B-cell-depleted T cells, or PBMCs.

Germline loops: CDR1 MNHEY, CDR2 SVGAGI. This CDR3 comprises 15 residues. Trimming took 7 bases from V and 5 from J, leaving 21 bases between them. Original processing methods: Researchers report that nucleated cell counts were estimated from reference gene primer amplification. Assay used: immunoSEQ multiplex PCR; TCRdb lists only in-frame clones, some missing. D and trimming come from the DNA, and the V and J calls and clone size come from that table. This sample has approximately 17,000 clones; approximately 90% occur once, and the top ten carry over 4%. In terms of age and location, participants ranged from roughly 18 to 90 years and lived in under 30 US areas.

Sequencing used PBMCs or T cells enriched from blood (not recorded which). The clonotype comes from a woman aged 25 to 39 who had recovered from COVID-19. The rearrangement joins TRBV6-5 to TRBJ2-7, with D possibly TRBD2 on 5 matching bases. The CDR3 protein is CASNPEDASRDEQYF. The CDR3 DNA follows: TGTGCCAGCAACCCGGAGGACGCGTCCCGGGACGAGCAGTACTTC.